A selection of T cell receptor beta chains follows, all from one sample in a study of blood T cell repertoires in COVID-19. Assay used: immunoSEQ multiplex PCR; TCRdb lists only in-frame clones, some missing. The sample yields roughly 150,000 clones, nearly 80% seen once. The specimen was peripheral blood. The receptors originated from a woman older than 75 with acute or convalescent COVID-19. CDR3s include the opening cysteine and the closing phenylalanine or tryptophan. Each record gives: CDR3 DNA, CDR3 protein, J gene, V gene, clone size, D gene. The D gene is left open where the match is weak. Size is omitted from some rows. Given values are once, few, many or a class for expanded clones.

TGTGCCACCTCCCGGACTAGCCCCCATGAGCAGTTCTTC	CATSRTSPHEQFF	TRBJ2-1	TRBV2	.	TRBD2
TGTGCCAGCAGCTCTGGACCGGGATACGAGCAGTACTTC	CASSSGPGYEQYF	TRBJ2-7	TRBV7-3	.	.
TGTGCCAGTTTCGGGACAGGGGGCGTATGGAACACTGAAGCTTTCTTT	CASFGTGGVWNTEAFF	TRBJ1-1	TRBV19	.	TRBD1
TGCGCCAGCAGCTTGACACTAACGAGATCTGGAAACACCATATATTTT	CASSLTLTRSGNTIYF	TRBJ1-3	TRBV5-1	.	.
TGTGCCAGCAGCCAAACAAGACAGGGGGTGTCTTTCTTT	CASSQTRQGVSFF	TRBJ1-1	TRBV3-1/TRBV3-2	.	TRBD1
TGTGCCAGGGGGGGGCCTAACACCGGGGAGCTGTTTTTT	CARGGPNTGELFF	TRBJ2-2	TRBV6-5	.	.
TGTGCCAGCTCACCTACGACAAGGCCCCAGGAGACCCAGTACTTC	CASSPTTRPQETQYF	TRBJ2-5	TRBV18	.	.
TGTGCCTGCTCCGGGACTATGGGGGCATATGAGCAGTTCTTC	CACSGTMGAYEQFF	TRBJ2-1	TRBV27	.	.
TGTGCCAGCAGCTTAACCGGGACAGGGGGACAGCCCCAGCATTTT	CASSLTGTGGQPQHF	TRBJ1-5	TRBV7-8	.	TRBD1
TGTGCCAGCAGCCAAGAGTCTTGGGGGGACTATGGCTACACCTTC	CASSQESWGDYGYTF	TRBJ1-2	TRBV3-1/TRBV3-2	.	.
TGCGCCAGCAGCCAAATACAGTACACAGATACGCAGTATTTT	CASSQIQYTDTQYF	TRBJ2-3	TRBV4-1	.	.
TGTGCCATCAGTGGACAGGGATTCTCCTACAATGAGCAGTTCTTC	CAISGQGFSYNEQFF	TRBJ2-1	TRBV10-3	few	TRBD1
TGTGCCAGCAGCGTCAGGGGGCTTGGTGGTGAAAAACTGTTTTTT	CASSVRGLGGEKLFF	TRBJ1-4	TRBV7-9	.	TRBD1
TGTGCCAGCAGCCTCACGGGGCGGGGGGTCCAAGAGACCCAGTACTTC	CASSLTGRGVQETQYF	TRBJ2-5	TRBV5-8	.	TRBD2
TGTGCCAGCAGTTTGCCAACCTCGGGACAGGACATTGACTATGGCTACACCTTC	CASSLPTSGQDIDYGYTF	TRBJ1-2	TRBV28	.	TRBD1
TGTGCCACCAGTGAAGGGCAGAAGGGGGCTAATCAGCCCCAGCATTTT	CATSEGQKGANQPQHF	TRBJ1-5	TRBV24-1	.	TRBD1
TGTGCTTGGCAGGGCTTCCAGAGTGAGCAGTTCTTC	CAWQGFQSEQFF	TRBJ2-1	TRBV2	.	.
TGTGCCAGCAGTGAAAGGCCAGGGAAAGGCTACACCTTC	CASSERPGKGYTF	TRBJ1-2	TRBV6-1	.	.
TGTGCCAGCAGCTTAATGGGGGCGGGTGGCTACACCTTC	CASSLMGAGGYTF	TRBJ1-2	TRBV7-9	once	.
TGTGCCAGCAGTTACGACAGGGGGCAAAAAAATTCACCCCTCCACTTT	CASSYDRGQKNSPLHF	TRBJ1-6	TRBV6-5	once	TRBD1
TGTGCCAGCAGCTTAGGTGGTTGGGGCGCCGGGGAGCTGTTTTTT	CASSLGGWGAGELFF	TRBJ2-2	TRBV7-9	.	.
TGTGCCAGCAGCTTGCAGGGCGTCACCTCACCCCTCCACTTT	CASSLQGVTSPLHF	TRBJ1-6	TRBV5-4	.	.
TGTGCCAGCAGTCGCGGGATTTGGGGGGCTGGAAACACCATATATTTT	CASSRGIWGAGNTIYF	TRBJ1-3	TRBV28	.	.
TGCAGTGCTCGGGACAGGGAGGAGATGTACTTC	CSARDREEMYF	TRBJ2-7	TRBV20-1	.	TRBD1
TGCGCCAGCAGCTTGAAAGCGTCAGGGGGAATTTACGAGCAGTACTTC	CASSLKASGGIYEQYF	TRBJ2-7	TRBV5-1	once	TRBD1
TGTGCCAGCAGCTTAGGGGCAGGGACAGATACGCAGTATTTT	CASSLGAGTDTQYF	TRBJ2-3	TRBV7-2	.	.
TGTGCCAGCAGTGAAGCGTCGAGGGCGGATGAGCAGTTCTTC	CASSEASRADEQFF	TRBJ2-1	TRBV2	.	.
TGCGCCAGCAGCTTGGCCTCGGGGAACACTGAAGCTTTCTTT	CASSLASGNTEAFF	TRBJ1-1	TRBV5-1	.	.
TGTGCCAGCTCCCTCACTAGCGGGACTAGCACAGATACGCAGTATTTT	CASSLTSGTSTDTQYF	TRBJ2-3	TRBV18	.	TRBD2
TGCGCCAGCAGCCCCGGGTACGGTTCAACTAATGAAAAACTGTTTTTT	CASSPGYGSTNEKLFF	TRBJ1-4	TRBV5-1	once	.
TGTGCCAGCAGCCTAGGGCAAGGGACAGGGTCCTACGAGCAGTACTTC	CASSLGQGTGSYEQYF	TRBJ2-7	TRBV7-9	.	TRBD1
TGTGCCAGTAGTATCAGTGGCAGAGAACGGGGTGAAGCTTTCTTT	CASSISGRERGEAFF	TRBJ1-1	TRBV19	.	.
TGTGCCAGCAGTTTAAGACAGGGAATTAACTATGGCTACACCTTC	CASSLRQGINYGYTF	TRBJ1-2	TRBV6-5	.	TRBD1
TGTGCCAGCAGCCACCCCCTGGGGGCTAGCGGGAGCCTGAACACCGGGGAGCTGTTTTTT	CASSHPLGASGSLNTGELFF	TRBJ2-2	TRBV3-1/TRBV3-2	few	TRBD2
TGTGCCAGCAGTTACTCCTGGACAGGAGAAAAACTGTTTTTT	CASSYSWTGEKLFF	TRBJ1-4	TRBV6-6	.	TRBD1
TGCGCCAGCAGCTTAGGACAAGATGGAAACACCATATATTTT	CASSLGQDGNTIYF	TRBJ1-3	TRBV5-1	.	.
TGTGCCAGCAGCTTAGACAGGGGGGACACTGAAGCTTTCTTT	CASSLDRGDTEAFF	TRBJ1-1	TRBV7-8	.	TRBD1
TGCGCCAGCAGACTTGACAGCCTCTATGGCTACACCTTC	CASRLDSLYGYTF	TRBJ1-2	TRBV5-1	.	.
TGTGCCAGCATCCCGGGACAGGGAGGAGATTCACCCCTCCACTTT	CASIPGQGGDSPLHF	TRBJ1-6	TRBV6-6	.	TRBD1
TGTGCCAGCAGACGGACAGGGGAGACCCTCCACTTT	CASRRTGETLHF	TRBJ1-6	TRBV3-1/TRBV3-2	few	TRBD1
TGCGCCAGCAGCTTGGGGGACCTGACAGGAGAGACCCAGTACTTC	CASSLGDLTGETQYF	TRBJ2-5	TRBV5-1	.	.
TGTGCCAGCAGCTCGCTCCGGACAGGGGGTTGGGGAGAGCAGTACTTC	CASSSLRTGGWGEQYF	TRBJ2-7	TRBV7-8	.	TRBD1
TGTGCCACCAGTCGATCCGGGACAGGGAATAGGAATGAGCAGTTCTTC	CATSRSGTGNRNEQFF	TRBJ2-1	TRBV24-1	.	TRBD1
TGTGCCAGCAGCTCCACACCTTACAGGCCCCCCTACCAAGAGACCCAGTACTTC	CASSSTPYRPPYQETQYF	TRBJ2-5	TRBV7-2	.	.
TGTGCCAGCAGTGACCGCTACAATGAGCAGTTCTTC	CASSDRYNEQFF	TRBJ2-1	TRBV6-1	.	.
TGTGCCAGCAGGGCCAACAGGGATGAAAAACTGTTTTTT	CASRANRDEKLFF	TRBJ1-4	TRBV2	.	.
TGCGCCAGCAGCCTTAGCGGGGAGCACACCGGGGAGCTGTTTTTT	CASSLSGEHTGELFF	TRBJ2-2	TRBV4-1	.	TRBD2
TGTGCCAGCAGTCGACAGGACGATAATTCACCCCTCCACTTT	CASSRQDDNSPLHF	TRBJ1-6	TRBV2	.	.
TGTGCCTGGAGTGCCGGGACTAGCGGGGGCAATGAGCAGTTCTTC	CAWSAGTSGGNEQFF	TRBJ2-1	TRBV30	.	TRBD2